The T cell receptor beta chain described here comes from a study of shared T cell receptors in the human thymus. TCRdb's table, derived via immunoSEQ multiplex PCR, lists solely in-frame clones and lacks some. The repertoire consists of roughly 560,000 clones, with about 80% occurring once and the leading ten covering 0.01% to 0.015%. These data were likewise used in another study, on human thymus T cells. That report notes: It was from resections taken during corrective heart surgery that the thymus tissue came. Use of V and J genes seemed skewed within the thymic and blood repertoires. Related work showed strongly overlapping thymic repertoires across unrelated individuals.

This receptor was identified in a boy in the first two years of life with a congenital heart defect. The sequenced sample consisted of thymocytes.

CDR3 DNA sequence: TGCGCCAGCAGCCAAGACCCTCGGACTAGAGGGGAGGGGATTGATGATACGCAGTATTTT. This encodes CASSQDPRTRGEGIDDTQYF. V and J are TRBV4-3 and TRBJ2-3; TRBD2 aligns across 7 bases. Germline trimming cut 0 bases from V and 6 bases from J; bases unmatched to any gene: 21. The V gene's germline CDR1 is LGHNA and CDR2 YSLEER. This CDR3 spans 20 amino acids.